These T cell receptor beta chains were read from a single sample in a study of cytomegalovirus exposure and HLA in healthy donors. Assay: immunoSEQ multiplex PCR; the TCRdb copy retains only in-frame clones and omits some. Its table records 100,000 to 150,000 clones. Sequencing was done on a sample of PBMCs. The receptor set was obtained from a man aged 35 to 55 in good health and CMV-seronegative. CDR3s include the opening cysteine and the closing phenylalanine or tryptophan. D genes are given only for firm matches.

.	TRBV19	TRBJ2-7	CASSIPDYEQYF	TGTGCCAGTAGTATTCCAGACTACGAGCAGTACTTC
TRBD1	TRBV27	TRBJ2-6	CASSLSGGGGANVLTF	TGTGCCAGCAGTCTCTCAGGGGGCGGTGGGGCCAACGTCCTGACTTTC
TRBD1	TRBV7-9	TRBJ2-5	CASSLSAGGFGETQYF	TGTGCCAGCAGCTTATCGGCAGGGGGCTTTGGAGAGACCCAGTACTTC
TRBD2	TRBV5-4	TRBJ2-3	CASSLLAGGISSTDTQYF	TGTGCCAGCAGCTTGTTAGCGGGAGGAATTTCTAGCACAGATACGCAGTATTTT
.	TRBV6-6	TRBJ1-4	CASRNLGLVQEKLFF	TGTGCCAGCAGGAATTTGGGGCTGGTACAAGAAAAACTGTTTTTT
TRBD2	TRBV6-6	TRBJ2-6	CAGRVAGANVLTF	TGTGCCGGGAGGGTCGCTGGGGCCAACGTCCTGACTTTC
.	TRBV5-1	TRBJ2-3	CASSLDGEDTQYF	TGCGCCAGCAGCTTGGACGGGGAAGATACGCAGTATTTT
TRBD1	TRBV7-2	TRBJ2-3	CASSPDRGVERAITDTQYF	TGTGCCAGCAGCCCGGACAGGGGGGTGGAGCGGGCAATCACAGATACGCAGTATTTT
.	TRBV30	TRBJ1-5	CAWSVQGVGNQPQHF	TGTGCCTGGAGTGTACAGGGAGTAGGCAATCAGCCCCAGCATTTT
.	TRBV19	TRBJ1-1	CASSISVGLATEAFF	TGTGCCAGTAGTATTAGCGTGGGATTGGCCACTGAAGCTTTCTTT
TRBD2	TRBV5-4	TRBJ2-1	CASSLVSGTYNEQFF	TGTGCCAGCAGCTTGGTAAGCGGGACCTACAATGAGCAGTTCTTC
.	TRBV14	TRBJ2-1	CASRRAAASEQFF	TGTGCCAGCAGACGAGCGGCGGCTAGTGAGCAGTTCTTC
TRBD1	TRBV5-6	TRBJ1-4	CASSLRRTGEGEKLFF	TGTGCCAGCAGCTTACGCCGGACAGGGGAGGGTGAAAAACTGTTTTTT
TRBD1	TRBV6-1	TRBJ1-1	CASSERQGNTEAFF	TGTGCCAGCAGTGAACGACAGGGGAACACTGAAGCTTTCTTT
.	TRBV28	TRBJ2-1	CATGGGNYNEQFF	TGTGCCACCGGAGGAGGGAACTACAATGAGCAGTTCTTC